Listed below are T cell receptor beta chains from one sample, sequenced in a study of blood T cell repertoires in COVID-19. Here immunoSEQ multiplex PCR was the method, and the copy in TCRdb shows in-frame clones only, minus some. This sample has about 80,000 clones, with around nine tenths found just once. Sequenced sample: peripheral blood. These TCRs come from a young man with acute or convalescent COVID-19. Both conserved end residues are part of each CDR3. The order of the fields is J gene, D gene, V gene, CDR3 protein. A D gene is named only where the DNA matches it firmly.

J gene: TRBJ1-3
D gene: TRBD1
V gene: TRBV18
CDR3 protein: CASSQTGGENTIYF

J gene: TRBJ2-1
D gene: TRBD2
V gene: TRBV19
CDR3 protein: CASSPTSSSYNEQFF

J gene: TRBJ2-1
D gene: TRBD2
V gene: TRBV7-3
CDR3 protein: CASSLTGLAGTPNEQFF

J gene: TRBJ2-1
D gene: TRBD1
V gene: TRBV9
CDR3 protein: CASSVVRAGGRGEQFF

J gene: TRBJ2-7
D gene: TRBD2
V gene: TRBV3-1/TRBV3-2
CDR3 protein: CASRKAGRPYEQYF

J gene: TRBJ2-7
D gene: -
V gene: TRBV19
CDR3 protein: CASSKGLQRTYEQYF

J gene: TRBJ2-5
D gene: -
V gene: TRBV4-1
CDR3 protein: CASSLTLTSRETQYF

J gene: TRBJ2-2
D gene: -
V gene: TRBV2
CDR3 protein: CASSEGFGKSGTGELFF

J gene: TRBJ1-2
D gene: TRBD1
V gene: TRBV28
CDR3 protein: CASSSSGTGGHRHYGYTF

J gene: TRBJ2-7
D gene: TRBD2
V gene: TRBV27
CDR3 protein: CASSLSHPDIGGEQYF

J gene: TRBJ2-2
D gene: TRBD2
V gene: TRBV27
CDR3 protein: CASSFRRLAERGTGELFF

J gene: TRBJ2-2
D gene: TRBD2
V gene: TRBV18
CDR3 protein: CASSPPSTSGNTGELFF

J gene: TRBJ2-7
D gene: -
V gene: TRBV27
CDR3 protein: CAIGRGIPYEQYF

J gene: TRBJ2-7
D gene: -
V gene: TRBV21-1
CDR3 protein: CASSKEVRGPYEQYF

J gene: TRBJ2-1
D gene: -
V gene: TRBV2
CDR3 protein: CASSAPQFF

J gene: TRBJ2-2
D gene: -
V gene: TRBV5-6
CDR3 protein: CASSLAGNTGELFF

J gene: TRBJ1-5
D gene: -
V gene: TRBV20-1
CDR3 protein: CSASAGIGNQPQHF

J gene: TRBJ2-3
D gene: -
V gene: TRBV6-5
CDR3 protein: CASSRRQEADTQYF

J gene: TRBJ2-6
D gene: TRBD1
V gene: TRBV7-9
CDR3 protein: CASTGRTGTSGANVLTF

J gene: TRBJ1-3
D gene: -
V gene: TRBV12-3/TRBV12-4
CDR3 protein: CASSFQSGNTIYF

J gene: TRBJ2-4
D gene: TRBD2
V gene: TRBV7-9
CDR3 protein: CASSPRTSGKNIQYF

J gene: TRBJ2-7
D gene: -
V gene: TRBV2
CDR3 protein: CASTQDSSYEQYF

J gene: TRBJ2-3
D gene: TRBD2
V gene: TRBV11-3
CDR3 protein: CASSFSGSSTDTQYF

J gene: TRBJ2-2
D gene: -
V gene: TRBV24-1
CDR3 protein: CATSDLGGATGELFF

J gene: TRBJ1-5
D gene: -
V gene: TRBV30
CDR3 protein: CAWSGQTYSNQPQHF

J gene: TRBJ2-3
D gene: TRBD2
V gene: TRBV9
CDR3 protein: CASSEARTSGDTQYF

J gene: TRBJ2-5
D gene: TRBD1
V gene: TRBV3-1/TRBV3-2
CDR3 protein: CASTRQGAETQYF

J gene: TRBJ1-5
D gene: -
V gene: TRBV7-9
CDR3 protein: CASSFPGDQPQHF

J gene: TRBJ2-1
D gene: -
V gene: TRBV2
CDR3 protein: CASSGGSYNEQFF

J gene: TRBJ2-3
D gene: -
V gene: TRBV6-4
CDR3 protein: CASSKHGASGTDTQYF

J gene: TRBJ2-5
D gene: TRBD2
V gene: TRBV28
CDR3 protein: CASSSRTSDQETQYF

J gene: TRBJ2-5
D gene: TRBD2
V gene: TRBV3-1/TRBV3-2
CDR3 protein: CASSQGTGGPSETQYF

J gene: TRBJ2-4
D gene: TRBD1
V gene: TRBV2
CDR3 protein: CASSPGPTGVKNIQYF

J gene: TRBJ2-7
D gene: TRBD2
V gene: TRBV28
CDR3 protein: CASSLLGGKTYEQYF

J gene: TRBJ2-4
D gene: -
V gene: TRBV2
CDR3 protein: CASSESPLTQRTYIQYF

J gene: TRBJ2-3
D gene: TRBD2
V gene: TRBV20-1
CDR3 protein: CSASTSGAGYTQYF

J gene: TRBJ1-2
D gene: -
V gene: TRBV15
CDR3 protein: CATSRVGGSRGYTF

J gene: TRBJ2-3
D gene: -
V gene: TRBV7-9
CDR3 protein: CASSSLIVTQYF

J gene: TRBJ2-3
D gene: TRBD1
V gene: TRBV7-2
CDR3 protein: CASSSRGQGGTDTQYF